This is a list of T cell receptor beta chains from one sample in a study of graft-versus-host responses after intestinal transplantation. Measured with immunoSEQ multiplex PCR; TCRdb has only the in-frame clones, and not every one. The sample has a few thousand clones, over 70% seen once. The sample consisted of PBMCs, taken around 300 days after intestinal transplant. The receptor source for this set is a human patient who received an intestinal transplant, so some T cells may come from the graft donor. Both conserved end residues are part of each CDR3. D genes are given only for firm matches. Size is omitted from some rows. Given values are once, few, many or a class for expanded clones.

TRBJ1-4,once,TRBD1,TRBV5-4,CASSAGTGLSNEKLFF,TGTGCCAGCAGCGCCGGGACAGGGCTAAGTAATGAAAAACTGTTTTTT
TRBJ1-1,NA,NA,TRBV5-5,CASSLGWNTEAFF,TGTGCCAGCAGCTTGGGCTGGAACACTGAAGCTTTCTTT
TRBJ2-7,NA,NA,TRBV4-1,CASSQDRVFYEQYF,TGCGCCAGCAGCCAAGACAGAGTTTTTTACGAGCAGTACTTC
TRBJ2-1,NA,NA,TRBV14,CASSQFRTGDNEQFF,TGTGCCAGCAGCCAATTCCGTACAGGTGACAATGAGCAGTTCTTC
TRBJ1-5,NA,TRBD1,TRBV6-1,CASSGQGAELVQPQHF,TGTGCCAGCAGTGGACAGGGGGCGGAATTAGTTCAGCCCCAGCATTTT
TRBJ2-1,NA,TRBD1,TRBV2,CASSEDGDRFYEQFF,TGTGCCAGCAGTGAAGATGGGGACAGGTTCTATGAGCAGTTCTTC
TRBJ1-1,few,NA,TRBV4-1,CASSQTGYTNTEAFF,TGCGCCAGCAGCCAGACAGGATACACAAACACTGAAGCTTTCTTT
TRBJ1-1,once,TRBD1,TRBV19,CASSIGTGQVNTEAFF,TGTGCCAGTAGTATCGGGACAGGGCAAGTGAACACTGAAGCTTTCTTT
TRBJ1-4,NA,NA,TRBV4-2,CASSLLGLGPANEKLFF,TGTGCCAGCAGCCTCCTGGGGTTGGGGCCGGCTAATGAAAAACTGTTTTTT
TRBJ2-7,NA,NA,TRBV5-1,CASSLYSVPSYEQYF,TGCGCCAGCAGCTTATATAGCGTCCCCTCCTACGAGCAGTACTTC
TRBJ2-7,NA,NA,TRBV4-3,CASSQDRDRAYEQYF,TGCGCCAGCAGCCAAGATCGCGATAGGGCCTACGAGCAGTACTTC
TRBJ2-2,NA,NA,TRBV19,CASSNQVNTGELFF,TGTGCCAGTAGTAATCAGGTCAACACCGGGGAGCTGTTTTTT
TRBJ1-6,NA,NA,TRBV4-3,CASSQELPSQNSPLHF,TGCGCCAGCAGCCAAGAACTCCCCAGTCAAAATTCACCCCTCCACTTT
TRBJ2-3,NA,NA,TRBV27,CASSLSRVGKVSTDTQYF,TGTGCCAGCAGTTTATCTAGAGTAGGGAAAGTTAGCACAGATACGCAGTATTTT
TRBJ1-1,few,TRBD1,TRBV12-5,CASGWTGEAFF,TGTGCTAGTGGTTGGACAGGGGAAGCTTTCTTT
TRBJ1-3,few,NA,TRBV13,CASSPIIGPTIYF,TGTGCCAGCAGCCCCATAATCGGGCCCACCATATATTTT
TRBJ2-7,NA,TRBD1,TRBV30,CAWKVGQGAYEQYF,TGTGCCTGGAAAGTTGGGCAGGGGGCTTACGAGCAGTACTTC
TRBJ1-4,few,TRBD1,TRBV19,CASQNRDRSALGGEKLFF,TGTGCCAGTCAGAACCGGGACAGGTCTGCCCTAGGGGGGGAAAAACTGTTTTTT
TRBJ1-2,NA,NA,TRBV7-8,CASSLIGYTPGDYGYTF,TGTGCCAGCAGCCTGATCGGGTATACCCCCGGGGACTATGGCTACACCTTC
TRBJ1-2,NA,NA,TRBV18,CASSPPIGGGDGYTF,TGTGCCAGCTCACCACCGATTGGCGGGGGAGATGGCTACACCTTC
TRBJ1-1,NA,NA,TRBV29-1,CSIIRNTEAFF,TGCAGCATTATACGGAACACTGAAGCTTTCTTT
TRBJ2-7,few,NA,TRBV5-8,CASSLRGMDYEQYF,TGTGCCAGCAGCTTGAGAGGAATGGACTACGAGCAGTACTTC
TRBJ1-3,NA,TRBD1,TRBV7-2,CASSSTGGASGNTIYF,TGTGCCAGCAGCTCCACAGGGGGCGCGTCCGGAAACACCATATATTTT
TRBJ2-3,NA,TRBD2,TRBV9,CASSVGTSGVTDTQYF,TGTGCCAGCAGCGTAGGGACTAGCGGGGTCACAGATACGCAGTATTTT
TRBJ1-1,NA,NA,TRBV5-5,CASSFLSGGTEAFF,TGTGCCAGCAGCTTCCTGTCCGGGGGCACTGAAGCTTTCTTT
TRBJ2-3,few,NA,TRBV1,CTSSWTITDTQYF,TGCACCAGCAGCTGGACTATTACAGATACGCAGTATTTT
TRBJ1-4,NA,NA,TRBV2,CASSEQIEEKLFF,TGTGCCAGCAGTGAACAGATAGAAGAAAAACTGTTTTTT
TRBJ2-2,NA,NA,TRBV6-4,CASSDSERVNTGELFF,TGTGCCAGCAGTGACTCGGAGAGGGTCAACACCGGGGAGCTGTTTTTT
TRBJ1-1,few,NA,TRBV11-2,CASSITKGNTEAFF,TGTGCCAGCAGCATAACAAAGGGAAACACTGAAGCTTTCTTT
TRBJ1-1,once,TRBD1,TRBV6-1,CASSDKQGAPAEAFF,TGTGCCAGCAGTGACAAACAGGGGGCGCCCGCTGAAGCTTTCTTT
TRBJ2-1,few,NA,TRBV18,CASSSETSLGADNEQFF,TGTGCCAGCTCATCTGAGACTTCCCTCGGGGCTGACAATGAGCAGTTCTTC
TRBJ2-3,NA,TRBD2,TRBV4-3,CASSEYLAGGLSTDTQYF,TGCGCCAGCAGCGAGTATCTAGCGGGGGGGCTTAGCACAGATACGCAGTATTTT
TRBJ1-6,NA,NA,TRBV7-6,CASSLGVPEGSSYNSPLHF,TGTGCCAGCAGCTTAGGTGTCCCCGAGGGGAGCTCCTATAATTCACCCCTCCACTTT
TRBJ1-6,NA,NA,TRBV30,CAWSLGSSPLHF,TGTGCCTGGAGTTTAGGCAGTTCACCCCTCCACTTT
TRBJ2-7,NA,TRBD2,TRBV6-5,CASRWRRGALEQYF,TGTGCCAGCCGATGGCGGCGGGGGGCGCTCGAGCAGTACTTC
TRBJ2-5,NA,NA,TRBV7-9,CASSWGRGQETQYF,TGTGCCAGCAGCTGGGGTAGGGGCCAAGAGACCCAGTACTTC
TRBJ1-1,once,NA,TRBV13,CASSFQGRTEAFF,TGTGCCAGCAGCTTCCAGGGGAGAACTGAAGCTTTCTTT
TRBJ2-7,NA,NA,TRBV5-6,CASSFRVFRYEQYF,TGTGCCAGCAGCTTCAGGGTTTTCAGGTACGAGCAGTACTTC
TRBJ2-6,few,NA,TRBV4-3,CASSQDGSGANVLTF,TGCGCCAGCAGCCAAGACGGCTCTGGGGCCAACGTCCTGACTTTC
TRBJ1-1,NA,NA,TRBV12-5,CASGPLDTNTEAFF,TGTGCTAGTGGTCCCCTCGACACCAACACTGAAGCTTTCTTT
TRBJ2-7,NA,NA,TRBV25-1,CASSESSRGGDYYEQYF,TGTGCCAGCAGTGAATCTTCCAGGGGGGGGGACTACTACGAGCAGTACTTC
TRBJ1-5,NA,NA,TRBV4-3,CASSQNPGNNQPQHF,TGCGCCAGCAGCCAAAACCCCGGGAACAATCAGCCCCAGCATTTT
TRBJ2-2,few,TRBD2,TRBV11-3,CASSLASGGRNTGELFF,TGTGCCAGCAGCTTAGCTAGCGGGGGTCGAAACACCGGGGAGCTGTTTTTT